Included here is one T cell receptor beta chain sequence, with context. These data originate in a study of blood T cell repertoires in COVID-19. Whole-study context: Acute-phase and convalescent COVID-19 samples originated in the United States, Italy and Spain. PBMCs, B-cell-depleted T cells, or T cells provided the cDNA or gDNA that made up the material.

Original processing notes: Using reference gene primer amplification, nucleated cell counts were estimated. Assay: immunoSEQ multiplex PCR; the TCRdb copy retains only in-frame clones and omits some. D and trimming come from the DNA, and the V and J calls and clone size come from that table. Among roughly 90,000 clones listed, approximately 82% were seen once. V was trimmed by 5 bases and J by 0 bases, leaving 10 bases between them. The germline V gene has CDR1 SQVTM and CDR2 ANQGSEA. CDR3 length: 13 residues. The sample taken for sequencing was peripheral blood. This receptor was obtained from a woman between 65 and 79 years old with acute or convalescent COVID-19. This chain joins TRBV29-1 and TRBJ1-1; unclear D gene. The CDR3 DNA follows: TGCAGCGTTCGCCAAAGCATGAACACTGAAGCTTTCTTT. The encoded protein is CSVRQSMNTEAFF.